Below, 15 T cell receptor beta chains from the same sample are listed, as sequenced in a study of blood T cell repertoires in COVID-19. Measured with immunoSEQ multiplex PCR; TCRdb has only the in-frame clones, and not every one. The table lists roughly 250,000 clones, about 87% of them singletons, with around 1.2% in the top ten. The sequenced material came from PBMCs or T cells enriched from blood (not recorded which). The source of these receptors is a woman between 35 and 50 years old with acute COVID-19.

The chain couples TRBV9 to TRBJ2-3; perhaps TRBD2 as D (5 bases). Trimming removed 3 bases at V and 8 bases at J, with 16 bases between. Per the germline V gene, CDR1 is SGDLS and CDR2 is YYNGEE. This CDR3 is 14 amino acids long. CDR3 bases: TGTGCCAGCAGCGAACTAGGAACCCCAGGTACGCAGTATTTT. Encoded protein: CASSELGTPGTQYF.

The chain recombines TRBV28 with TRBJ1-2; 9 bases map to TRBD1. J gave up 2 bases and V 10 bases, and 5 bases lay outside the gene matches. This CDR3 is 13 amino acids long. Germline assignment: CDR1 MDHEN and CDR2 SYDVKM. In nucleotides, the CDR3 is TGTGCCATACGGACAGGGGTAAACTATGGCTACACCTTC. Amino acids: CAIRTGVNYGYTF.

V usage is TRBV7-3 and J usage is TRBJ2-2; perhaps TRBD2 as D (6 bases). Germline CDR1 SGHTA, CDR2 FQGTGA. V lost 1 base and J 0 bases, leaving 12 bases between the germline ends. The CDR3 is 17 amino acids. CDR3 region: CASSLSGGPANTGELFF. The CDR3 region has the DNA TGTGCCAGCAGCTTAAGTGGAGGGCCAGCGAACACCGGGGAGCTGTTTTTT.

J is TRBJ2-3 and V is TRBV9; 12 positions agree with TRBD2. The CDR3 is 19 amino acids. The junction had 12 bases not matched to a gene; V was cut back by 0 bases and J by 4 bases. The germline gives CDR1 SGDLS, CDR2 YYNGEE. For the CDR3, the DNA is TGTGCCAGCAGCGTAGGATCGCCGCTAGCGGGAGGGCGGGCAGATACGCAGTATTTT. Amino acids: CASSVGSPLAGGRADTQYF.

The chain carries TRBV27 and TRBJ1-5; 7 positions match TRBD1. The CDR3 is 13 amino acids. The germline CDR1 and CDR2 sequences are MNHEY and SMNVEV (reference sequence). V lost 3 bases and J lost 6; bases outside the gene matches: 2. The CDR3 loop is CASSFTGVQPQHF. The CDR3 DNA sequence: TGTGCCAGCAGTTTCACAGGGGTTCAGCCCCAGCATTTT.

The chain joins TRBV30 to TRBJ1-5, with a possible D match to TRBD1 (5 bases). The length of the CDR3 is 14 residues. CDR1 and CDR2 (germline): GTSNPN, SVGIG (reference sequence). V lost 0 bases to trimming and J lost 6 bases, with 12 bases between them. The CDR3 DNA is TGTGCCTGGAGTGTAGAATCAGGGATTCAGCCCCAGCATTTT. Translating gives CAWSVESGIQPQHF.

V is TRBV28 and J is TRBJ2-7; 9 bases agree with TRBD1. The V gene end was trimmed by 4 bases and the J gene end by 5 bases; junction bases not matched to a gene: 15. The CDR3 is 17 residues long. The germline CDR1 and CDR2 sequences are MDHEN and SYDVKM. The CDR3 reads CASSSTRYRGQTHEQYV. As DNA, the CDR3 is TGTGCCAGCAGTTCTACTCGCTACAGGGGGCAAACCCACGAGCAGTACGTC.

J is TRBJ1-5 and V is TRBV28; D gene ambiguous. With 3 bases removed from V and 2 bases from J, the gap between germline ends came to 20 bases. CDR1 is MDHEN, CDR2 SYDVKM, per germline. CDR3 length: 18 amino acids. This chain's CDR3 is CASSFEQAKSWGNQPQHF. CDR3 nucleotide sequence: TGTGCCAGCAGTTTTGAGCAGGCCAAAAGTTGGGGCAATCAGCCCCAGCATTTT.

This clone came up once. CDR3 in DNA: TGTGCCAGCTCACCGCGAGCCGGGAGCTCCTACAATGAGCAGTTCTTC. This sequence encodes CASSPRAGSSYNEQFF. The chain carries TRBV18 and TRBJ2-1, with D possibly TRBD2 on 6 matching bases. This CDR3 has 16 residues. The germline V and J ends were trimmed by 3 bases and 0 bases, with 12 bases remaining between them. CDR1 and CDR2 from the germline V gene are KGHSH and LQKENI.

This clone has a single count. The chain has TRBV19 and TRBJ2-1; 8 bases match TRBD2. Germline V lookup: CDR1 LNHDA, CDR2 SQIVND (reference sequence). The CDR3 has 16 residues. The ends lost 3 bases at V and 3 bases at J; junction bases unmatched: 7. CDR3 sequence: CASSINPGTSYNEQFF. As DNA, the CDR3 is TGTGCCAGTAGTATTAACCCGGGGACTAGCTACAATGAGCAGTTCTTC.

The chain carries TRBV24-1 and TRBJ2-7; TRBD2 matches 10 bases. The CDR3 has 17 residues. V was pared by 4 bases and J by 2 bases, with 10 bases of the junction left unmatched. The V gene's germline CDR1 is KGHDR and CDR2 SFDVKD. The CDR3 region is CATSDAKLAGSTYEQYF. The CDR3 nucleotides are TGTGCCACCAGTGACGCAAAACTAGCGGGAAGCACCTACGAGCAGTACTTC.

The gene calls are TRBV27 and TRBJ2-7, with D possibly TRBD2 on 5 matching bases. Germline lookup yields CDR1 MNHEY and CDR2 SMNVEV (reference sequence). Trimming left V 8 bases short and J 3 bases short, with 20 bases between. The CDR3 length is 15 residues. CDR3 residues: CASRNSSLARYEQYF. In nucleotides, the CDR3 is TGTGCCAGCCGTAATAGTAGCCTAGCTCGCTACGAGCAGTACTTC.

This chain links TRBV11-3 with TRBJ2-1; 9 positions agree with TRBD1. Germline CDR1 is SGHNT and CDR2 is YENEEA. The V and J ends lost 5 bases and 0 bases, in that order; junction bases with no gene match: 8. The CDR3 runs to 17 residues. The CDR3 DNA follows: TGTGCCAGCAGCCCGACAGGGGGGCTTAGCTCCTACAATGAGCAGTTCTTC. Its translation is CASSPTGGLSSYNEQFF.

V is TRBV10-1 and J is TRBJ1-2, with a possible D match to TRBD1 (6 bases). The CDR3 runs 13 residues. Trimming cost V 2 bases and J 4 bases, with 8 bases left between them. CDR1 and CDR2 from the germline V gene are WNHNN and SYGVQD (reference sequence). The CDR3 coding sequence is TGCGCCAGCAGTGAGGGACAGTTCTATGGCTACACCTTC. Amino acids: CASSEGQFYGYTF.

The chain recombines TRBV7-6 with TRBJ2-1; 8 positions match TRBD2. Germline CDR1 SGHVS, CDR2 FNYEAQ. Trimming took 5 bases from V and 3 from J; bases not matched to a gene: 6. This CDR3 is built from 15 residues. CDR3 sequence: CASSARSGSYNEQFF. The CDR3 DNA reads TGTGCCAGCAGCGCACGGAGCGGGAGCTACAATGAGCAGTTCTTC.